The 13 T cell receptor beta chains reported below all come from one sample, sequenced in a study of PD-1 blockade in mismatch repair-deficient tumors. Repertoires were generated with immunoSEQ multiplex PCR, while TCRdb's copy carries only in-frame clones and drops some. The repertoire includes some 25,000 clones, approximately 88% of them detected once, and 2.5% to 3% sits in the top ten. The sample here was PBMCs, taken before pembrolizumab treatment. These receptors were obtained from an adult with mismatch repair-deficient cancer.

This clone occurred a few times. The CDR3 loop reads CASRPLLRSRAPYEQYF. CDR3 nucleotide sequence: TGCGCCAGCAGACCCTTACTACGATCACGAGCCCCCTACGAGCAGTACTTC. V is TRBV5-1 and J is TRBJ2-7; no definite D call. The V gene's germline CDR1 is SGHRS and CDR2 YFSETQ. The CDR3 contains 17 residues. Trimming took off 5 bases at V and 2 bases at J, with 23 bases between the two ends.

The gene calls are TRBV13 and TRBJ2-3; 9 bases fit TRBD2. Looked up from germline, CDR1 is PRHDT and CDR2 is FYEKMQ (reference sequence). The ends lost 1 base at V and 7 bases at J; junction bases unmatched: 9. There are 16 residues in the CDR3. The CDR3 is CASSLVDLAGWNTQYF. DNA for the CDR3: TGTGCCAGCAGCTTAGTTGATCTAGCGGGATGGAATACGCAGTATTTT.

The genes are TRBV28 and TRBJ2-3; 9 positions agree with TRBD2. V shed 5 bases and J 4 bases; nucleotides not matched to a gene: 10. The CDR3 totals 16 residues. The germline CDR1 and CDR2 sequences are MDHEN and SYDVKM. The CDR3 DNA is TGTGCCAGCAGTACTAGGATGCGGGAGGGCGCAGATACGCAGTATTTT. Amino acid sequence: CASSTRMREGADTQYF.

The gene calls are TRBV19 and TRBJ1-2; D might be TRBD1 (6 bases). From germline, CDR1 is LNHDA and CDR2 SQIVND (reference sequence). This CDR3 is 12 amino acids long. With 3 bases removed from V and 6 bases from J, the gap between germline ends came to 8 bases. This CDR3 reads CASSIGGHGYTF. The CDR3 DNA is TGTGCCAGTAGTATCGGGGGGCATGGCTACACCTTC.

In its sample, this clone is medium-sized. V gene TRBV9 combines with J gene TRBJ1-4; D is ambiguous. This CDR3 is 13 amino acids long. V was clipped by 4 bases and J by 4 bases, with 8 bases between them. Germline V gives CDR1 SGDLS, CDR2 YYNGEE. In DNA, the CDR3 is TGTGCCAGCAGCCCCCACGGTAATGAAAAACTGTTTTTT. As protein: CASSPHGNEKLFF.

The gene calls are TRBV9 and TRBJ2-1; 10 bases match TRBD2. The CDR3 spans 16 residues. From germline, CDR1 is SGDLS and CDR2 YYNGEE. J lost 6 bases, V lost 0 bases, and 6 bases had no gene match. The CDR3: CASSVGLAGEGNEQFF. In DNA form, the CDR3 reads TGTGCCAGCAGCGTAGGCCTAGCGGGAGAAGGCAATGAGCAGTTCTTC.

V and J are TRBV7-9 and TRBJ1-4; TRBD1 is a possible D gene (6 bases). The germline gives CDR1 SEHNR, CDR2 FQNEAQ (reference sequence). The CDR3 is 14 amino acids. Trimming left V 3 bases short and J 6 bases short, with 11 bases between. Here the CDR3 reads CASSFRGGDEKLFF. CDR3 DNA: TGTGCCAGCAGCTTCAGGGGTGGGGATGAAAAACTGTTTTTT.

V and J are TRBV18 and TRBJ2-2; D possibly corresponds to TRBD1 (6 bases). Trimming left V 1 base short and J 7 bases short, with 10 bases between. Germline CDR1 reads KGHSH; CDR2 reads LQKENI. The CDR3 sequence is 14 residues long. CDR3 in DNA: TGTGCCAGCTCACCACGGGACAATCACGGGGAGCTGTTTTTT. Amino acids: CASSPRDNHGELFF.

The V gene is TRBV7-6, the J gene TRBJ2-4; 8 nucleotides align to TRBD1. The CDR3 consists of 14 residues. The V gene's germline CDR1 is SGHVS and CDR2 FNYEAQ. The V segment lost 3 bases and the J segment 8 bases; nucleotides outside the gene matches: 6. CDR3 residues: CASSFDRGSDIQYF. The CDR3, as DNA: TGTGCCAGCAGCTTTGACAGGGGAAGCGACATTCAGTACTTC.

This clone was found once. The V and J genes are TRBV7-9 and TRBJ1-1; TRBD1 might be the D (5 bases). Germline CDR1 and CDR2: SEHNR and FQNEAQ (reference sequence). The CDR3 length is 15 residues. Deletions cut 2 bases from V and 6 bases from J, with 16 bases between. The chain's CDR3 is CASSLLSMGRSEAFF. In DNA, the CDR3 is TGTGCCAGCAGCTTATTAAGCATGGGGCGCTCTGAAGCTTTCTTT.

This clone has a single count. This rearrangement joins TRBV12-5 to TRBJ2-3, with D tentatively TRBD2 (6 bases). V lost 0 bases and J lost 0, with 16 bases in between. CDR3 size: 18 residues. CDR1 LGHNT and CDR2 FRNRAP come from the germline V gene. The CDR3 DNA reads TGTGCTAGTGGTTTGGTACAAGGGGCACTAGCTAGCACAGATACGCAGTATTTT. It yields the protein CASGLVQGALASTDTQYF. Looking up the rest from reference TRBV12-5 and TRBJ2-3 gives the full variable domain: DARVTQTPRHKVTEMGQEVTMRCQPILGHNTVFWYRQTMMQGLELLAYFRNRAPLDDSGMPKDRFSAEMPDATLATLKIQPSEPRDSAVYFCASGLVQGALASTDTQYFGPGTRLTVL.

The rearrangement links TRBV28 to TRBJ1-2; a possible D gene is TRBD1 (6 bases). With 8 bases removed from V and 6 bases from J, the gap between germline ends came to 13 bases. The CDR3 has 12 amino acids. Germline V gives CDR1 MDHEN, CDR2 SYDVKM. CDR3 residues: CASATGKHGYTF. The CDR3 DNA reads TGTGCCAGCGCGACAGGCAAACATGGCTACACCTTC.

V and J are TRBV9 and TRBJ2-5, with TRBD2 identical over 7 bases. V was clipped by 0 bases and J by 2 bases; unmatched bases: 10. The V gene's germline CDR1 is SGDLS and CDR2 YYNGEE. This CDR3 has 17 residues. The CDR3 here is CASSVALPDSGQETQYF. CDR3 bases: TGTGCCAGCAGCGTAGCCCTCCCGGATAGCGGGCAAGAGACCCAGTACTTC.